The 31 T cell receptor beta chains below were found in one sample sequenced in a study of blood T cell repertoires in COVID-19 (TCRdb year 2020). Libraries came from the immunoSEQ multiplex PCR assay. TCRdb provides this immuneACCESS table in a form limited to in-frame rearrangements. Some clones are lacking; in checked studies, under half of them reflect an unresolved V gene, and why the rest are absent is not known. The sample has a few hundred thousand clones on record, over 85% of them singletons. 3% to 4% of the sample is held by the ten biggest clonotypes. Input material: peripheral blood. The receptors were sampled from a woman aged 55 to 70 with COVID-19, enrolled during active disease.

The chain links TRBV2 to TRBJ1-6, with 7 positions matching TRBD1. Per the germline V gene, CDR1 is SNHLY and CDR2 is FYNNEI. The trim removed 4 bases at V and 3 bases at J, leaving 3 bases unmatched. This CDR3 contains 15 residues. CDR3 sequence (DNA): TGTGCCAGCAGTGGGACAGGAAACTATAATTCACCCCTCCACTTT. Its protein is CASSGTGNYNSPLHF.

The gene calls are TRBV30 and TRBJ1-1; TRBD1 might be the D (5 bases). Germline lookup yields CDR1 GTSNPN and CDR2 SVGIG (reference sequence). V lost 5 bases and J lost 3, with 19 bases in between. The CDR3 length is 15 residues. CDR3 sequence (DNA): TGTGCCTGGGTACCTCAGGGACTGATAGACACTGAAGCTTTCTTT. Amino acids: CAWVPQGLIDTEAFF.

The rearrangement links TRBV6-5 to TRBJ2-1; D perhaps matches TRBD2 (5 bases). This CDR3 has 13 residues. Deletions cut 7 bases from V and 8 bases from J, with 15 bases between. Per germline, CDR1 MNHEY and CDR2 SVGAGI. Here the CDR3 reads CASNFRGRDEQFF. The DNA for the CDR3 is TGTGCCAGCAATTTTCGGGGTCGCGATGAGCAGTTCTTC.

This chain links TRBV18 with TRBJ1-2; 7 bases are a match to TRBD1. Looked up from germline, CDR1 is KGHSH and CDR2 is LQKENI. This CDR3 contains 14 residues. V trimming: 4 bases; J trimming: 4 bases; junction bases outside the gene matches: 6. The CDR3 DNA reads as TGTGCCAGCTCACAAATTGCAGGGGGCTATGGCTACACCTTC. The encoded protein is CASSQIAGGYGYTF.

The chain combines TRBV18 with TRBJ1-1; 7 bases map to TRBD1. J was trimmed by 6 bases and V by 0 bases; bases with no gene match: 10. The CDR3 has 16 residues. Germline CDR1 reads KGHSH; CDR2 reads LQKENI. The CDR3 coding sequence is TGTGCCAGCTCACCACCACGGGACAGCATGGGCGCTGAAGCTTTCTTT. Amino acid sequence: CASSPPRDSMGAEAFF.

As for this clone: Sequence at one end of the junction differs from germline and may be a read error. This chain links TRBV7-7 with TRBJ2-1, with 9 bases matching TRBD1. CDR3 length equals 15 residues. In germline, CDR1 is SSHAT, CDR2 FNYEAQ (reference sequence). CDR3 protein: CASSTTGGSYNEQFF. CDR3 nucleotide sequence: TGTGCTAGCAGCACGACAGGGGGCTCCTACAATGAGCAGTTCTTC.

The gene calls are TRBV18 and TRBJ1-2, with no clear D. CDR1 and CDR2 from the germline V gene are KGHSH and LQKENI. CDR3 length: 13 amino acids. Trimming pared 2 bases from V and 3 bases from J, leaving 7 bases between. The CDR3 sequence is CASSPREDYGYTF. The DNA of the CDR3 is TGTGCCAGCTCACCAAGGGAGGACTATGGCTACACCTTC.

The chain has TRBV3-1 (or the pseudogene TRBV3-2) and TRBJ1-2, with D possibly being TRBD1 (6 bases). The germline gives CDR1 LGHDT, CDR2 YNNKEL (reference sequence). V lost 1 base and J lost 8, with 11 bases in between. This CDR3 spans 13 amino acids. In DNA form, the CDR3 reads TGTGCCAGCAGCCAAGGGACAGAGCTCGGCTACACCTTC. As protein: CASSQGTELGYTF.

This chain uses TRBV4-1 with TRBJ2-2; TRBD1 matches at 12 bases. The CDR3 spans 18 residues. Germline-derived CDR1 and CDR2 are MGHRA and YSYEKL. V shed 4 bases, J shed 9 bases, and the junction held 15 bases outside the gene matches. The CDR3 DNA is TGCGCCAGCAGCCTTCCAGCCAGGGACAGGGGGCGCGAAAGGGAGCTGTTTTTT. Translation: CASSLPARDRGRERELFF.

The chain recombines TRBV25-1 with TRBJ2-2, with D possibly being TRBD2 (5 bases). Germline V gives CDR1 MGHDK, CDR2 SYGVNS. Trimming shortened V by 6 bases and J by 3 bases, and 8 bases separated the two germline ends. The CDR3 loop spans 13 amino acids. DNA of the CDR3: TGTGCCAGCAGCCCGGACTACACCGGGGAGCTGTTTTTT. Translating gives CASSPDYTGELFF.

Written as DNA, the CDR3 is TGTGCCAGCAGCTTATCGGGACAGATTCACCAGACCCAGTACTTC. This gives the protein CASSLSGQIHQTQYF. The chain has TRBV7-9 and TRBJ2-5, with TRBD1 matching 7 bases. J lost 6 bases, V lost 2 bases, and 9 bases had no gene match. The CDR3 is 15 residues long. Germline V gene sequence: CDR1 SEHNR, CDR2 FQNEAQ (reference sequence).

The chain combines TRBV7-8 with TRBJ1-5; D gene unclear. Trimming took off 1 base at V and 3 bases at J, with 10 bases between the two ends. The CDR3 contains 15 residues. Per germline, CDR1 SGHVS and CDR2 FQNEAQ. The CDR3 DNA reads as TGTGCCAGCAGCTTAGAATTTCAGAACAATCAGCCCCAGCATTTT. Encoded protein: CASSLEFQNNQPQHF.

The chain recombines TRBV4-1 with TRBJ1-6; 11 positions match TRBD1. The length of the CDR3 is 17 residues. CDR1 and CDR2 (germline): MGHRA, YSYEKL. Trimming cost V 0 bases and J 3 bases; bases outside gene matches: 1. CDR3 sequence reads: CASSQDGTGGYNSPLHF. CDR3 nucleotide sequence: TGCGCCAGCAGCCAAGATGGGACAGGGGGCTATAATTCACCCCTCCACTTT.

This clone was seen many times. This sequence joins TRBV3-1 (or the pseudogene TRBV3-2) and TRBJ2-2; a possible D gene is TRBD2 (5 bases). The CDR3 totals 15 residues. CDR1 and CDR2 from the germline V gene are LGHDT and YNNKEL (reference sequence). V lost 0 bases and J 2 bases, leaving 7 bases between the germline ends. The CDR3 sequence is CASSQDSGNTGELFF. The CDR3 DNA reads as TGTGCCAGCAGCCAAGATTCGGGAAACACCGGGGAGCTGTTTTTT.

V usage is TRBV5-1 and J usage is TRBJ1-4; no clear D. Germline CDR1 reads SGHRS; CDR2 reads YFSETQ. The V gene lost 1 base and the J gene lost 1 base, with 8 bases spanning the gap. The CDR3 has 15 residues. Written as DNA, the CDR3 is TGCGCCAGCAGCTTGTGGGCCGGAACTAATGAAAAACTGTTTTTT. As protein: CASSLWAGTNEKLFF.

The chain combines TRBV19 with TRBJ2-5, with D maybe TRBD2 (6 bases). The V end lost 6 bases, the J end lost 2 bases, and 7 bases lay between the germline ends. CDR1 and CDR2 from the germline V gene are LNHDA and SQIVND (reference sequence). This CDR3 has 12 amino acids. The CDR3 DNA follows: TGTGCCAGTAGCGGGGGACAAGAGACCCAGTACTTC. Protein product: CASSGGQETQYF.

This clone was detected once. V usage is TRBV5-1 and J usage is TRBJ1-1; 7 bases align to TRBD1. Germline trimming cut 5 bases from V and 3 bases from J; bases unmatched to any gene: 4. In germline, CDR1 is SGHRS, CDR2 YFSETQ. CDR3 length equals 13 residues. The chain's CDR3 is CASRTGVDTEAFF. The CDR3, as DNA: TGCGCCAGCAGAACAGGGGTCGACACTGAAGCTTTCTTT.

The chain links TRBV7-2 to TRBJ1-2; D perhaps matches TRBD1 (6 bases). This CDR3 is built from 14 residues. Germline V lookup: CDR1 SGHTA, CDR2 FQGNSA. V dropped 5 bases and J dropped 5 bases, with 15 bases sitting between them. The CDR3 DNA reads TGTGCCAGCAGCCCAGGGGCAGGGAATTATGGCTACACCTTC. Translation: CASSPGAGNYGYTF.

V is TRBV6-5 and J is TRBJ1-1, with D possibly matching TRBD1 (6 bases). CDR1 is MNHEY and CDR2 is SVGAGI in the germline V gene. The length of the CDR3 is 12 residues. Trimming cost V 5 bases and J 7 bases, with 11 bases left between them. The CDR3 loop is CASSKQGVEAFF. The CDR3 DNA sequence: TGTGCCAGCAGTAAACAGGGAGTTGAAGCTTTCTTT.

This clone was detected once. The gene calls are TRBV9 and TRBJ1-3; 7 positions agree with TRBD1. Losses at the gene ends were 0 bases for V and 0 bases for J; bases not matched to a gene: 6. Germline V gene lookup returns CDR1 SGDLS and CDR2 YYNGEE. The CDR3 totals 17 residues. In nucleotides, the CDR3 is TGTGCCAGCAGCGTAGGTGGGACAGCGTACTCTGGAAACACCATATATTTT. As protein: CASSVGGTAYSGNTIYF.

The CDR3 loop reads CASSESEGSPADGYTF. The DNA of the CDR3 is TGTGCCAGTAGTGAGTCAGAGGGCAGCCCTGCCGATGGCTACACCTTC. This chain joins TRBV19 and TRBJ1-2; D call uncertain. CDR1 and CDR2 (germline): LNHDA, SQIVND (reference sequence). V was clipped by 5 bases and J by 6 bases, with 22 bases between them. The CDR3 runs 16 residues.

J is TRBJ1-4 and V is TRBV6-5, with D possibly being TRBD1 (6 bases). CDR3 size: 15 residues. V was pared by 5 bases and J by 3 bases, with 13 bases between. Germline loops: CDR1 MNHEY, CDR2 SVGAGI. The CDR3 region has the DNA TGTGCCAGCAGTAATACAGGGTCCCCTAATGAAAAACTGTTTTTT. Translated: CASSNTGSPNEKLFF.

This clone was detected only a few times. The rearrangement uses TRBV19 and TRBJ1-1; D possibly corresponds to TRBD1 (5 bases). The CDR3 consists of 14 residues. Germline V gene sequence: CDR1 LNHDA, CDR2 SQIVND (reference sequence). The ends were cut back, 1 base at V and 8 bases at J, with 14 bases in the middle. The CDR3 DNA is TGTGCCAGTAGTATAGGAACAGGCATCTGGGAAGCTTTCTTT. Its protein is CASSIGTGIWEAFF.

This clone has only a few counts. This chain connects TRBV27 to TRBJ1-1, with D unresolved. Looked up from germline, CDR1 is MNHEY and CDR2 is SMNVEV (reference sequence). CDR3 length equals 13 residues. The V end lost 2 bases, the J end lost 10 bases, and 14 bases lay between the germline ends. The CDR3 region has the DNA TGTGCCAGCAGTTTAGGCCCAGCGGCTGGAGCTTTCTTT. This sequence encodes CASSLGPAAGAFF.

The rearrangement joins TRBV7-9 to TRBJ2-5, with a weak D call TRBD1 (6 bases). Germline loops: CDR1 SEHNR, CDR2 FQNEAQ (reference sequence). V lost 5 bases and J lost 5, with 12 bases in between. The CDR3 totals 13 residues. CDR3 nucleotide sequence: TGTGCCAGCAGCCCGCAGGGGCTGGAGACCCAGTACTTC. It specifies CASSPQGLETQYF.

The chain carries TRBV5-1 and TRBJ2-1; 9 nucleotides line up with TRBD2. In germline, CDR1 is SGHRS, CDR2 YFSETQ. The junction had 5 bases not matched to a gene; V was cut back by 4 bases and J by 3 bases. The CDR3 spans 15 residues. The CDR3 nucleotides read TGCGCCAGCAGCACCAGCGGGGGGCTCTACAATGAGCAGTTCTTC. It encodes CASSTSGGLYNEQFF. Complete variable domain (other parts from reference TRBV5-1 and TRBJ2-1): KAGVTQTPRYLIKTRGQQVTLSCSPISGHRSVSWYQQTPGQGLQFLFEYFSETQRNKGNFPGRFSGRQFSNSRSEMNVSTLELGDSALYLCASSTSGGLYNEQFFGPGTRLTVL.

The chain couples TRBV3-1 (or the pseudogene TRBV3-2) to TRBJ1-6; no clear D gene. The germline V gene has CDR1 LGHDT and CDR2 YNNKEL (reference sequence). The germline V and J ends were trimmed by 7 bases and 6 bases, with 13 bases remaining between them. CDR3 length: 14 residues. The CDR3 loop is CASTPGELNSPLHF. As DNA, the CDR3 is TGTGCCAGCACCCCCGGGGAGCTTAATTCACCCCTCCACTTT.

V is TRBV2 and J is TRBJ1-2, with a tentative D call TRBD1 (5 bases). The CDR3 extends over 13 amino acids. Trimming pared 1 base from V and 2 bases from J, leaving 5 bases between. From germline, CDR1 is SNHLY and CDR2 FYNNEI. In nucleotides, the CDR3 is TGTGCCAGCAGTGAAGGACAGAACTATGGCTACACCTTC. This translates into CASSEGQNYGYTF.

This chain joins TRBV27 and TRBJ2-1; 14 nucleotides line up with TRBD2. Germline CDR1 MNHEY, CDR2 SMNVEV (reference sequence). The CDR3 covers 19 residues. J gave up 1 base and V 3 bases, and 8 bases lay outside the gene matches. The CDR3 sequence is CASSFVRLAGGRSYNEQFF. The CDR3 DNA follows: TGTGCCAGCAGTTTTGTAAGACTAGCGGGGGGGAGGTCCTACAATGAGCAGTTCTTC.

The V call is TRBV2, the J call TRBJ1-5, with a weak D call TRBD1 (6 bases). With 3 bases removed from V and 5 bases from J, the gap between germline ends came to 11 bases. The CDR3 loop spans 14 amino acids. CDR1 SNHLY and CDR2 FYNNEI come from the germline V gene. The CDR3 coding sequence is TGTGCCAGCAGTGATGCTTACAGGGATCAGCCCCAGCATTTT. As protein: CASSDAYRDQPQHF.

This rearrangement joins TRBV7-2 to TRBJ1-4; weak D call: TRBD1 (5 bases). This CDR3 comprises 16 residues. CDR1 is SGHTA, CDR2 FQGNSA, per germline. V lost 5 bases and J 3 bases, leaving 16 bases between the germline ends. In DNA, the CDR3 is TGTGCCAGCAGCAGGGGCGCTGGCCTCGCTAATGAAAAACTGTTTTTT. It is translated as CASSRGAGLANEKLFF.